This TCR beta chain is drawn from a study of CD8 T cells in Susac syndrome. The CDR3 contains 15 residues. Germline CDR1 reads LGHDT; CDR2 reads YNNKEL (reference sequence). V lost 1 base, J lost 3 bases, and 11 bases lay in between. Study-wide results and caveats: The relatively small number of individuals in the TCR sequencing and HLA analysis was acknowledged by the study.

With random hexamers, 0.5 to 1 ug RNA was reverse transcribed. Amplification of TCR beta CDR3 used immunoSEQ multiplex PCR across 54 Vbeta and 13 Jbeta. TCRdb re-analysed the immunoSEQ multiplex PCR reads in MiXCR, keeping a single row per CDR3 protein. The table lists roughly 200,000 distinct CDR3 sequences, nearly 97% of them singletons. From blood CD8+ and CD4+ T cells, the TCR beta chain was sequenced. TEMRA cells were enriched by FACS, and CD4+ and CD8+ T cells were negatively isolated. This clonotype was detected only once. Antigen unknown. The V call is TRBV3-1, the J call TRBJ2-3; TRBD2 is a possible D gene (7 bases). This clonotype was obtained from a human donor with multiple sclerosis. Sequencing was performed on CD4+ T cells from PBMCs. This chain's CDR3 is CASSQAGGMTDTQYF. The CDR3 DNA reads as TGTGCCAGCAGCCAAGCGGGGGGCATGACAGATACGCAGTATTTT.